The 18 T cell receptor beta chains presented below share a single source sample, sequenced in a study of T cells in Graves' hyperthyroidism and ophthalmopathy. Researchers amplified the TCR beta CDR3 regions from RNA transcripts. The TCR CDR3 first-round RT-PCR relied on the HTBI primer set. From the multiplex PCR reads, TCRdb called clonotypes with MiXCR, one entry per CDR3 protein. The sample consists of 350,000 or so distinct CDR3 sequences, roughly 20% of them appearing once. Source material: blood. The receptors were gathered from a woman aged 40 to 55 with Graves' ophthalmopathy.

The chain joins TRBV14 to TRBJ2-7; no firm D call. Trimming pared 4 bases from V and 9 bases from J, leaving 16 bases between. This CDR3 has 13 amino acids. Looked up from germline, CDR1 is SGHDN and CDR2 is FVKESK. The CDR3 protein is CASSLKNALGQYF. The CDR3 DNA reads TGTGCCAGCAGCCTAAAAAATGCCCTCGGGCAGTACTTC. Together with reference TRBV14 and TRBJ2-7, the CDR3 gives the full variable domain: EAGVTQFPSHSVIEKGQTVTLRCDPISGHDNLYWYRRVMGKEIKFLLHFVKESKQDESGMPNNRFLAERTGGTYSTLKVQPAELEDSGVYFCASSLKNALGQYFGPGTRLTVT.

The sample holds many counts of this clonotype. The rearrangement uses TRBV19 and TRBJ1-1; D unresolved. The CDR3 has 13 amino acids. V lost 5 bases and J lost 0, with 7 bases in between. Germline-derived CDR1 and CDR2 are LNHDA and SQIVND (reference sequence). The CDR3 DNA sequence: TGTGCCAGTAGTCCCCAAGTGAACACTGAAGCTTTCTTT. Translation: CASSPQVNTEAFF.

In this sample, this clonotype turned up many times. The genes are TRBV7-2 and TRBJ1-1, with D possibly matching TRBD1 (6 bases). Deletions cut 5 bases from V and 2 bases from J, with 9 bases between. Germline V gives CDR1 SGHTA, CDR2 FQGNSA. The CDR3 totals 13 residues. The CDR3 region has the DNA TGTGCCAGCAGCGGACAGATTAACACTGAAGCTTTCTTT. As protein: CASSGQINTEAFF.

The V call is TRBV11-2, the J call TRBJ2-6; D ambiguous. V was shortened by 3 bases and J by 0 bases, with 9 bases between the two germline ends. Germline V gene sequence: CDR1 SGHAT, CDR2 FQNNGV. The CDR3 is made up of 16 amino acids. The CDR3, as DNA: TGTGCCAGCAGCTTCACCAGTAGCTCTGGGGCCAACGTCCTGACTTTC. Translating it yields CASSFTSSSGANVLTF.

This clonotype has at least ten counts. The genes are TRBV19 and TRBJ1-2, with D possibly TRBD1 on 6 matching bases. The CDR3 loop spans 14 amino acids. Deletions cut 7 bases from V and 2 bases from J, with 14 bases between. The germline CDR1 and CDR2 sequences are LNHDA and SQIVND (reference sequence). Here the CDR3 reads CASKRQGMNYGYTF. CDR3 coding DNA: TGTGCCAGTAAAAGGCAGGGGATGAACTATGGCTACACCTTC. The full variable domain, completed using reference TRBV19 and TRBJ1-2, is DGGITQSPKYLFRKEGQNVTLSCEQNLNHDAMYWYRQDPGQGLRLIYYSQIVNDFQKGDIAEGYSVSREKKESFPLTVTSAQKNPTAFYLCASKRQGMNYGYTFGSGTRLTVV.

This clonotype was detected many times. This sequence joins TRBV5-1 and TRBJ2-7; 7 bases are shared with TRBD1. Trimming took 3 bases from V and 8 from J; bases not matched to a gene: 5. The CDR3 runs to 12 residues. Germline assignment: CDR1 SGHRS and CDR2 YFSETQ. The CDR3 nucleotides read TGCGCCAGCAGCTACGGGACAGCGCAGCAGTACTTC. This translates into CASSYGTAQQYF. The full variable domain, completed using reference TRBV5-1 and TRBJ2-7, is KAGVTQTPRYLIKTRGQQVTLSCSPISGHRSVSWYQQTPGQGLQFLFEYFSETQRNKGNFPGRFSGRQFSNSRSEMNVSTLELGDSALYLCASSYGTAQQYFGPGTRLTVT.

This clonotype was found many times. V gene TRBV12-3 or TRBV12-4 combines with J gene TRBJ1-1; 7 nucleotides line up with TRBD1. J was trimmed by 0 bases and V by 7 bases; bases with no gene match: 8. The CDR3 sequence is 15 residues long. CDR3 protein: CASNPPGQLNTEAFF. The DNA for the CDR3 is TGTGCCAGCAATCCGCCGGGACAGCTGAACACTGAAGCTTTCTTT.

At least ten counts were recorded for this clonotype. The CDR3 DNA reads as TGTGCCAGCAGTTTGATGGACGCCTACGAGCAGTACTTC. It encodes CASSLMDAYEQYF. The chain links TRBV28 to TRBJ2-7; no firm D call. Germline lookup yields CDR1 MDHEN and CDR2 SYDVKM. The CDR3 contains 13 residues. Trimming shortened V by 3 bases and J by 2 bases, and 8 bases separated the two germline ends.

This clonotype has a count of ten or more. The gene calls are TRBV11-1 and TRBJ2-5; 12 bases map to TRBD1. V trimming: 7 bases; J trimming: 2 bases; junction bases outside the gene matches: 14. CDR1 SGHAT and CDR2 FQDESV come from the germline V gene (reference sequence). There are 18 residues in the CDR3. This CDR3 is CASIIAGTGGSLQETQYF. CDR3 in DNA: TGTGCCAGCATCATTGCCGGGACAGGGGGCTCTTTGCAAGAGACCCAGTACTTC.

In this sample, this clonotype turned up many times. The chain joins TRBV7-2 to TRBJ2-7; 9 bases agree with TRBD1. V shed 3 bases, J shed 5 bases, and the junction held 11 bases outside the gene matches. The CDR3 has 16 amino acids. Germline V lookup: CDR1 SGHTA, CDR2 FQGNSA. The CDR3 nucleotides are TGTGCCAGCAGCTTGGGCGGTAAGGGACAGGGACACGAGCAGTACTTC. Translated: CASSLGGKGQGHEQYF.

This clonotype was detected many times. CDR3 sequence reads: CASSFVLAQYTPRVYEQYF. CDR3 bases: TGTGCCAGCAGTTTCGTACTAGCCCAATACACGCCGAGAGTTTACGAGCAGTACTTC. V gene TRBV28 combines with J gene TRBJ2-7; tentatively, D is TRBD2 (6 bases). Germline V gene lookup returns CDR1 MDHEN and CDR2 SYDVKM. This CDR3 has 19 residues. The V and J ends lost 3 bases and 4 bases respectively, with 28 bases between them.

This clonotype was seen just once. This rearrangement joins TRBV30 to TRBJ2-5; D is ambiguous. The V and J ends lost 2 bases and 5 bases respectively, with 9 bases between them. CDR1 and CDR2 from the germline V gene are GTSNPN and SVGIG (reference sequence). The CDR3 spans 12 residues. The CDR3 nucleotides are TGTGCCTGGAGTACCAGTGAGGAGACCCAGTACTTC. Its translation: CAWSTSEETQYF.

The table lists this clonotype with many counts. The chain carries TRBV7-2 and TRBJ2-7; D perhaps matches TRBD1 (5 bases). The length of the CDR3 is 12 residues. Germline CDR1 and CDR2: SGHTA and FQGNSA. Trimming cost V 6 bases and J 3 bases, with 9 bases left between them. In nucleotides, the CDR3 is TGTGCCAGCAGTTTCGACAGCTACGAGCAGTACTTC. It is translated as CASSFDSYEQYF.

In this sample, this clonotype turned up many times. This may be a read error: a much more frequent sequence differs by one nucleotide. This sequence joins TRBV6-5 and TRBJ2-7, with 9 bases that match TRBD1. The J segment lost 9 bases and the V segment lost 2 bases, leaving 8 bases of the junction unmatched. This CDR3 has 14 amino acids. Germline lookup yields CDR1 MNHEY and CDR2 SVGAGI. CDR3 amino acids: CASSYPDRGNGQYF. Written as DNA, the CDR3 is TGTGCCAGCAGTTACCCGGACAGGGGAAACGGGCAGTACTTC.

This clonotype has ten or more counts. The rearrangement joins TRBV4-2 to TRBJ2-7; 14 bases match TRBD2. CDR3 size: 15 residues. The V gene end was trimmed by 0 bases and the J gene end by 5 bases; junction bases not matched to a gene: 0. In germline, CDR1 is LGHNA, CDR2 YNFKEQ. The DNA of the CDR3 is TGTGCCAGCAGCCAAGAGGGACTAGCGGGAGACGAGCAGTACTTC. Its protein product is CASSQEGLAGDEQYF.

At least ten counts were recorded for this clonotype. This CDR3 is CASSRQRGDQPQHF. CDR3 nucleotides: TGTGCCAGCAGTCGACAACGAGGCGATCAGCCCCAGCATTTT. The chain recombines TRBV6-1 with TRBJ1-5; D not resolved. Germline CDR1 is MNHNS and CDR2 is SASEGT. This CDR3 region has 14 residues. Trimming took 5 bases from V and 5 from J, leaving 13 bases between them.

This clonotype appeared many times. CDR3 residues: CASSFTLRDTGELFF. In nucleotides, the CDR3 is TGTGCCAGCAGTTTTACCTTAAGGGACACCGGGGAGCTGTTTTTT. The chain employs TRBV12-3 or TRBV12-4 and TRBJ2-2; D unresolved. V lost 3 bases and J lost 3, with 11 bases in between. The CDR3 is 15 amino acids.

This clonotype occurred many times. This chain joins TRBV5-1 and TRBJ2-7; TRBD1 aligns across 7 bases. CDR3 length: 16 residues. V lost 0 bases to trimming and J lost 5 bases; unmatched junction nucleotides: 11. The germline CDR1 and CDR2 sequences are SGHRS and YFSETQ. The CDR3 DNA follows: TGCGCCAGCAGCTTGGAAAACAGGGGTTCCGTCGACGAGCAGTACTTC. Its protein is CASSLENRGSVDEQYF.